This T cell receptor beta chain was sequenced in a study of identifying expanded T cells in peripheral blood. The assay was immunoSEQ multiplex PCR, and TCRdb's table has in-frame clones only and misses some. This repertoire shows about 100,000 clones, 80% to 90% found once; its top ten account for 5.5% to 6.5%. V gave up 2 bases and J gave up 8 bases, with 11 bases separating them. Looked up from germline, CDR1 is SGHDT and CDR2 is YYEEEE. CDR3 length equals 13 residues. Study outcomes and limitations: Over approximately two and four weeks, about 16.4 and 19 clones changed, versus approximately 1.2 between replicates. Approximately two-week clone count variance significantly increased as total template count grew.

This clone has only one observation. The antigen is undetermined. The sequence derives from a person aged 18 to 75 in good health. The V gene is TRBV5-6, the J gene TRBJ2-1; D gene unclear. Sequencing input: blood. The CDR3 sequence is CASSFPVVDEQFF. The CDR3, as DNA: TGTGCCAGCAGCTTTCCGGTGGTGGATGAGCAGTTCTTC.